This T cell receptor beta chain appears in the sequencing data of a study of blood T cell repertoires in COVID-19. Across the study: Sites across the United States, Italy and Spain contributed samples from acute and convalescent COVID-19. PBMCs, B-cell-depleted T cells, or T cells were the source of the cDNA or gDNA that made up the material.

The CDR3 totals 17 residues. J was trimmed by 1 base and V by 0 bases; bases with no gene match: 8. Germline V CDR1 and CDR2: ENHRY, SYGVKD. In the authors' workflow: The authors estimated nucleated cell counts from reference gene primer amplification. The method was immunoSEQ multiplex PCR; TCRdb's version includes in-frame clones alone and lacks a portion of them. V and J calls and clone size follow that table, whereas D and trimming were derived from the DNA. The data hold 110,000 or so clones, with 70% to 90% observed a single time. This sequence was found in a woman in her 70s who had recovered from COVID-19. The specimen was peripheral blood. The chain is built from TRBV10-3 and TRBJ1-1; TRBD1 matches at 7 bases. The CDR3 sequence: CAISESKGAGKNTEAFF. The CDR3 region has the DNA TGTGCCATCAGTGAGTCGAAGGGGGCTGGAAAGAACACTGAAGCTTTCTTT.